The clone carrying this TCR beta chain was seen a handful of times. The sample belongs to a study of blood T cell repertoires in COVID-19. Study-level background: The United States, Italy and Spain were the sources of the acute and convalescent COVID-19 samples. The cDNA or gDNA used as material had been derived from T cells, B-cell-depleted T cells, or PBMCs.

The repertoire was sequenced with immunoSEQ multiplex PCR; TCRdb's copy has only in-frame clones and lacks some. This table has under 250,000 clones, 82% appearing once. The clonotype comes from an elderly woman with acute or convalescent COVID-19. The specimen sequenced was peripheral blood.

The CDR3 loop is CASSPGGWDQPQHF. CDR3 sequence (DNA): TGTGCCAGCTCACCGGGAGGTTGGGATCAGCCCCAGCATTTT. V gene TRBV18 combines with J gene TRBJ1-5; no firm D call. Per germline, CDR1 KGHSH and CDR2 LQKENI. The V gene lost 3 bases and the J gene lost 5 bases, with 11 bases spanning the gap. The length of the CDR3 is 14 residues. Complete variable domain (other parts from reference TRBV18 and TRBJ1-5): NAGVMQNPRHLVRRRGQEARLRCSPMKGHSHVYWYRQLPEEGLKFMVYLQKENIIDESGMPKERFSAEFPKEGPSILRIQQVVRGDSAAYFCASSPGGWDQPQHFGDGTRLSIL.